This is a list of T cell receptor beta chains from one sample in a study of blood T cell repertoires in COVID-19. Repertoires were generated with immunoSEQ multiplex PCR, while TCRdb's copy carries only in-frame clones and drops some. The sample has under 250,000 clones, about four fifths seen once. Specimen: peripheral blood. Source of these receptors: a man younger than 45 who had recovered from COVID-19. The CDR3 runs from the conserved cysteine through the conserved F or W.

>TRBJ2-2|TRBV7-3
CASSPSGGRGGELFF
>TRBJ2-2|TRBV5-1
CASKPEANTGELFF
>TRBJ2-3|TRBV7-9
CASYSPDTQYF
>TRBJ2-5|TRBV10-2
CASSDSGGLDLRGYF
>TRBJ2-1|TRBV2
CASQAGTADYNEQFF
>TRBJ2-5|TRBV5-4
CASSRWVPGQETQYF
>TRBJ1-3|TRBV3-1/TRBV3-2
CASSRMGADSGNTIYF
>TRBJ1-2|TRBV5-4
CASSLDTGGTNYGYTF
>TRBJ2-2|TRBV2
CASSRAGGHTGELFF
>TRBJ2-7|TRBV12-3/TRBV12-4
CASTLMPGGEQYF
>TRBJ1-1|TRBV12-5
CASGAGTPNTEAFF
>TRBJ2-1|TRBV7-2
CASRTASGGPYNEQFF
>TRBJ2-5|TRBV2
CASSLTSGGPQETQYF
>TRBJ2-2|TRBV24-1
CATSDPGLAGTGELFF
>TRBJ2-5|TRBV7-6
CASSPQDRKETQYF
>TRBJ1-1|TRBV24-1
CATTPGDRDTEAFF
>TRBJ1-4|TRBV5-1
CANHRDNQDQKLFF
>TRBJ1-2|TRBV28
CASRETGKWIF
>TRBJ1-1|TRBV6-5
CASSSQGIISEAFF
>TRBJ1-4|TRBV15
CATSSNRGSGEKLFF
>TRBJ1-6|TRBV19
CASSIGQGISPLHF
>TRBJ1-1|TRBV2
CASSGGRGSMSTEAFF
>TRBJ1-3|TRBV10-1
CASSAGNGNTIYF
>TRBJ1-2|TRBV19
CASSIPYNRGAGYTF